This TCR beta chain was observed in a study of beta chain features in type 1 diabetes. It was one heparinised blood draw, averaging roughly 100 mL, that each donor gave. On this clone itself: Its antigen is currently unknown.

Findings of the study overall: Insertions were fewer and deletions more numerous at VDJ junctions in type 1 diabetes patients. In cDNA sequencing, cells with high TCR expression could be over-represented.

V gave up 6 bases and J gave up 6 bases; unmatched junction bases: 9. The CDR3 has 14 amino acids. The germline CDR1 and CDR2 sequences are LNHDA and SQIVND (reference sequence). Isolated RNA was reverse transcribed in full, so expressed TCRB transcripts were sequenced. TCRdb's table, derived via immunoSEQ multiplex PCR, lists solely in-frame clones and lacks some. The sample shows approximately 400,000 clones, roughly 16% of them seen only once. The sequencing input was naive CD4+ T cells from blood. This clonotype originated in a woman aged 18 to 35 in good health. The chain joins TRBV19 to TRBJ2-7, with 9 bases aligning to TRBD1. CDR3: CASSTQGARVEQYF. Here the CDR3 DNA reads TGTGCCAGTAGCACACAGGGGGCTCGTGTCGAGCAGTACTTC.